This T cell receptor beta chain was sequenced in a study of identical twins. Study-wide results and limits: Models underestimated TCR alpha sharing (out-of-frame) in monozygotic twins. Where out-of-frame alpha sequences were twin-shared, they showed excess low generation probability.

Template switching (which added a universal primer site) was used, and cDNA carried unique molecular identifiers. Via MiXCR, TCRdb re-called the 5' RACE reads, giving one row per CDR3 protein. The sample shows 550,000 to 800,000 distinct CDR3 sequences, just over 7% of them seen only once. V shed 4 bases and J shed 5 bases, with 10 bases lying between them. Germline loops: CDR1 MNHEY, CDR2 SMNVEV (reference sequence). CDR3 length equals 13 residues. This clonotype appeared a few times. Its specificity is not known. The sample also formed part of further work on yellow fever vaccine responses in identical twins. As that report states: Vaccine T cell responses of twins reportedly seemed partly convergent and partly personalized.

The chain links TRBV27 to TRBJ2-3, with D perhaps TRBD1 or TRBD2 (6 bases each). This TCR derives from a woman aged 18-29 years in good health. Sequencing used PBMCs. The CDR3 nucleotides are TGTGCCAGCAGTTCGGGGGCCGGAGATACGCAGTATTTT. Translated: CASSSGAGDTQYF.